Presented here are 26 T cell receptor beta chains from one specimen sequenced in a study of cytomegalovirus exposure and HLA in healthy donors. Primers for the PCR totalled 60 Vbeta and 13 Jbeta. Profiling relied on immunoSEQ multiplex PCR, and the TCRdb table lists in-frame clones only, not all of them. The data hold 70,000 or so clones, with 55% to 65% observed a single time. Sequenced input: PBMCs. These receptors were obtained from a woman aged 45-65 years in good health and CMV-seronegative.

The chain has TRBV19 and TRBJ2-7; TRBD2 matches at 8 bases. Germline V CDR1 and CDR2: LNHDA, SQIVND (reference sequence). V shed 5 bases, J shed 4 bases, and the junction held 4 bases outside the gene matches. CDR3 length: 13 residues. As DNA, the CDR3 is TGTGCCAGTAGTTCGGGACTAGGGTACGAGCAGTACTTC. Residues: CASSSGLGYEQYF.

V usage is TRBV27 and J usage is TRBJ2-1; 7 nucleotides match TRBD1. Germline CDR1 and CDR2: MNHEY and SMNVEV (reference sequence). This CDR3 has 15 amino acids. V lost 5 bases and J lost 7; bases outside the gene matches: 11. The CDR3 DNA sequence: TGTGCCAGCAGTATAGACAGGGTGTCTTTTAATGAGCAGTTCTTC. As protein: CASSIDRVSFNEQFF.

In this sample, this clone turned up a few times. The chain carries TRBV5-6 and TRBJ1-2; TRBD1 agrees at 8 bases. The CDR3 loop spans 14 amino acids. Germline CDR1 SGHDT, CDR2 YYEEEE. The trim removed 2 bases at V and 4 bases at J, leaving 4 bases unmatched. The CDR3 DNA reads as TGTGCCAGCAGCTTAGGACAGGGATCCTATGGCTACACCTTC. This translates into CASSLGQGSYGYTF.

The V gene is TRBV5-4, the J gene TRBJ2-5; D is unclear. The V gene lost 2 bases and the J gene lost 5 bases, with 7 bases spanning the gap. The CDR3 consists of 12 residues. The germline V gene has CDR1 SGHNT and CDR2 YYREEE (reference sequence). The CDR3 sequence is CASSFGTETQYF. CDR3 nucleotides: TGTGCCAGCAGCTTCGGTACTGAGACCCAGTACTTC.

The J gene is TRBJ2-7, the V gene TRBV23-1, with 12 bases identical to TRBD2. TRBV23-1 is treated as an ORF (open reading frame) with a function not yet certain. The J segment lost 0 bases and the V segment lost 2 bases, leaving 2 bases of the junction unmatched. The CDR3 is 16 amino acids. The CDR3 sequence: CASSQRLAGDSYEQYF. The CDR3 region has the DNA TGCGCCAGCAGTCAAAGACTAGCGGGAGACTCCTACGAGCAGTACTTC.

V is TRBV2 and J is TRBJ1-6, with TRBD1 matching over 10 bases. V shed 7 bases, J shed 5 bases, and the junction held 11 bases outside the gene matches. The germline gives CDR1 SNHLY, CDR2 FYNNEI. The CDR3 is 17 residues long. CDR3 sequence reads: CASITETGGYNNSPLHF. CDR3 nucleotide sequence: TGTGCCAGCATAACTGAGACAGGGGGCTACAATAATTCACCCCTCCACTTT.

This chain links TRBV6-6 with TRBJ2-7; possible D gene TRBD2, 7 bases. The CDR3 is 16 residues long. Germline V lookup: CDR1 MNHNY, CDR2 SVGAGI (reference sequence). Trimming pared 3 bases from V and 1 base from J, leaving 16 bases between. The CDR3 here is CASSYGPSGTSYEQYF. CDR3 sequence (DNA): TGTGCCAGCAGTTATGGGCCCAGCGGGACATCCTACGAGCAGTACTTC.

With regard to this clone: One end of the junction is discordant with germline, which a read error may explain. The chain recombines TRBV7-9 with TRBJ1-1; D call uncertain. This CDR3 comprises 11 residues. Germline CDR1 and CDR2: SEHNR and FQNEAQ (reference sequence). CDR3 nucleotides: TGTTCCAGCAGCTTAGTCAGGGAAGCTTTCTTT. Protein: CSSSLVREAFF.

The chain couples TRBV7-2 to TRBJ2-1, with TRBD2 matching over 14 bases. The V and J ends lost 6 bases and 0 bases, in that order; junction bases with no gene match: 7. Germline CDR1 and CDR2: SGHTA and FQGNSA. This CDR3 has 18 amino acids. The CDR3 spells CASRRTSGRPSSYNEQFF. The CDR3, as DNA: TGTGCCAGCAGGCGGACTAGCGGGAGGCCGAGCTCCTACAATGAGCAGTTCTTC.

DNA of the CDR3: TGTGCCAGCAGCTTACTCAATCAGCCCCAGCATTTT. As protein: CASSLLNQPQHF. The V call is TRBV5-6, the J call TRBJ1-5; no reliable D call. Trimming left V 2 bases short and J 3 bases short, with 3 bases between. This CDR3 comprises 12 residues. CDR1 and CDR2 (germline): SGHDT, YYEEEE.

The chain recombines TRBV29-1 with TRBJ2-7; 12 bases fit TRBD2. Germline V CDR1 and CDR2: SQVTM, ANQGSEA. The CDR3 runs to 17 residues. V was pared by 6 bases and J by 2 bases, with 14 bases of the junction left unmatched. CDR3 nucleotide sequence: TGCAGCGTCACAGGGAGGACTAGCGGGATAGGGGCCTACGAGCAGTACTTC. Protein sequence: CSVTGRTSGIGAYEQYF.

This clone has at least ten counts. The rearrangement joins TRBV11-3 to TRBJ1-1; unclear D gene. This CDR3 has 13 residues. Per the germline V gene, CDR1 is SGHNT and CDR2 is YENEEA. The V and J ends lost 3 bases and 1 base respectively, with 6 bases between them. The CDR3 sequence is CASSFRGNTEAFF. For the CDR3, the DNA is TGTGCCAGCAGCTTTCGAGGGAACACTGAAGCTTTCTTT.

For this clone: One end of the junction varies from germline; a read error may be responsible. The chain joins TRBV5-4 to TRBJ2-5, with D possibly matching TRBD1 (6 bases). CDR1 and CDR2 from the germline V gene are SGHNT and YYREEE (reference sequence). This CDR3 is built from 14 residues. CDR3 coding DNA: TGTGCCAGCAGCCCAGGTTGGGGGCAAGAGGCCCAGTACTTC. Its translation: CASSPGWGQEAQYF.

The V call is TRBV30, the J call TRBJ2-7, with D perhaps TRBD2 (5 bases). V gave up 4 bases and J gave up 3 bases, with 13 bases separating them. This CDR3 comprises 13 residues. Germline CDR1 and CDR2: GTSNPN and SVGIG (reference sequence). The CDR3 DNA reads TGTGCCTGGATAAGAGGGATTGTCTACGAGCAGTACTTC. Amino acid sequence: CAWIRGIVYEQYF.

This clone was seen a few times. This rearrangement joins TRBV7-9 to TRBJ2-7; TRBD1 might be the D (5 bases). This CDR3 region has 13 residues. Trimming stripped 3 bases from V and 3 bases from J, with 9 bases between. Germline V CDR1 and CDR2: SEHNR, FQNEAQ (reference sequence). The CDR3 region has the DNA TGTGCCAGCAGCTTTTCAGGGCTCTACGAGCAGTACTTC. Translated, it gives CASSFSGLYEQYF.

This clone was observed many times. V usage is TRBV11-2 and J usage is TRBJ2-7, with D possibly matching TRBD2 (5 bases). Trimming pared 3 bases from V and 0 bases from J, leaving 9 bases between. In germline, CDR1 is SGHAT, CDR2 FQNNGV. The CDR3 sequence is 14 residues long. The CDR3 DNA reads TGTGCCAGCAGCTTCCCGGGATCCTCCTACGAGCAGTACTTC. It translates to CASSFPGSSYEQYF.

CDR3 DNA sequence: TGTGCCAGCTCGCTAGCGGGAGAAGGAGAGACCCAGTACTTC. It encodes CASSLAGEGETQYF. The gene calls are TRBV18 and TRBJ2-5; 10 bases align to TRBD2. Germline values: CDR1 KGHSH, CDR2 LQKENI. The V and J ends lost 6 bases and 4 bases, in that order; junction bases with no gene match: 5. The CDR3 consists of 14 residues.

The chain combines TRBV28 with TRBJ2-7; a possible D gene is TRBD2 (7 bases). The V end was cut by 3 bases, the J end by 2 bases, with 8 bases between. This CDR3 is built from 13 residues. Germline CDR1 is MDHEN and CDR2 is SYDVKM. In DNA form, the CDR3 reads TGTGCCAGCAGTTTGGGGGGGCCCTACGAGCAGTACTTC. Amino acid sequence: CASSLGGPYEQYF.

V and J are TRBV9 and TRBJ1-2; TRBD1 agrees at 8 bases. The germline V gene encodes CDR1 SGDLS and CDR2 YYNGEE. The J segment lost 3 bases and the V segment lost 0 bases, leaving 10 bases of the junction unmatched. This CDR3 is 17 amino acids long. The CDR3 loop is CASSVGGQGAGDYGYTF. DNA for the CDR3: TGTGCCAGCAGCGTAGGAGGTCAGGGGGCGGGTGACTATGGCTACACCTTC.

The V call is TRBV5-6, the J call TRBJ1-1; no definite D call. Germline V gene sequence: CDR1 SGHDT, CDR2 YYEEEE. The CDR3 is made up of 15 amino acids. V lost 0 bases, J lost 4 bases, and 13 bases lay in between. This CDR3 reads CASSLAGIGGTEAFF. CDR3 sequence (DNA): TGTGCCAGCAGCTTGGCCGGGATAGGCGGCACTGAAGCTTTCTTT.

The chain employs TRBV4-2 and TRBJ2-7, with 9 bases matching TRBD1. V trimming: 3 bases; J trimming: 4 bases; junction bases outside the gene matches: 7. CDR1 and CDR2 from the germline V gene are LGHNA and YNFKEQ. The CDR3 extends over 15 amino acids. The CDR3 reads CASSQTQGAQYEQYF. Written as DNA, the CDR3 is TGTGCCAGCAGCCAGACACAGGGGGCGCAATACGAGCAGTACTTC.

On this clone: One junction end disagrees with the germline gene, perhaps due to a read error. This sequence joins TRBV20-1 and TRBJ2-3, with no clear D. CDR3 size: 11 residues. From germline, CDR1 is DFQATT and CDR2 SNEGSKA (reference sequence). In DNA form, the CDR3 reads TGCAGTGCTAGAGATCGCGAGGTATCGCATTTT. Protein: CSARDREVSHF.

In DNA form, the CDR3 reads TGTGCCAGCAGCTTGTCACAGGGCACCGGGGAGCTGTTTTTT. Its translation is CASSLSQGTGELFF. This chain joins TRBV5-4 and TRBJ2-2, with D possibly matching TRBD1 (6 bases). The germline V gene encodes CDR1 SGHNT and CDR2 YYREEE (reference sequence). This CDR3 region has 14 residues. Between the trimmed V and J ends, which lost 1 base and 4 bases, there was a span of 8 bases.

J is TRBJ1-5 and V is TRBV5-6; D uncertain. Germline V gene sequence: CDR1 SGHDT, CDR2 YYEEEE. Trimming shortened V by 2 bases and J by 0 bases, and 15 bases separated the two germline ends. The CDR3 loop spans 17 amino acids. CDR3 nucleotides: TGTGCCAGCAGCTTCAGGCAGAGCACCTATAGCAATCAGCCCCAGCATTTT. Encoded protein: CASSFRQSTYSNQPQHF.

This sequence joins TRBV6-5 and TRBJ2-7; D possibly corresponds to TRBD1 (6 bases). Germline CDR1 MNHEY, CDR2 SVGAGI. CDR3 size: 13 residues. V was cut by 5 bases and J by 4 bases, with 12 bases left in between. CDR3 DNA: TGTGCCAGCAGTCGGGACACTCGATACGAGCAGTACTTC. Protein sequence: CASSRDTRYEQYF.

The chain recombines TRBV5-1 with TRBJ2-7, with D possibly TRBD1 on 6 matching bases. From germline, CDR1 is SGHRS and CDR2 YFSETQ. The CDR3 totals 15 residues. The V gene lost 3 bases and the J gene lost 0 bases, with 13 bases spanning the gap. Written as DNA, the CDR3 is TGCGCCAGCAGCTGGGCTCAGGGGAGCTCCTACGAGCAGTACTTC. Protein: CASSWAQGSSYEQYF.